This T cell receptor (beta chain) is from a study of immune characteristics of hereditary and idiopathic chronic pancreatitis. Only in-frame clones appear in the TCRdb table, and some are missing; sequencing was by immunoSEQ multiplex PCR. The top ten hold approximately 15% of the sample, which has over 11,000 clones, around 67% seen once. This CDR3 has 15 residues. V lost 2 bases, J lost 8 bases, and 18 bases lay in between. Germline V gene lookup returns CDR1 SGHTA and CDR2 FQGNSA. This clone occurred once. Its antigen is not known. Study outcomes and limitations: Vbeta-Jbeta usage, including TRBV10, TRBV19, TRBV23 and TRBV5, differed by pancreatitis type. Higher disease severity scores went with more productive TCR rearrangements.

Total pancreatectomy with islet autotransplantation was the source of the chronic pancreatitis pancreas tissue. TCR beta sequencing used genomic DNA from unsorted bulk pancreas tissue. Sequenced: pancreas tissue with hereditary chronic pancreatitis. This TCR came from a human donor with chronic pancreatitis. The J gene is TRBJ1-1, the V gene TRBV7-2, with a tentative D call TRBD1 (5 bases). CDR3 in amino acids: CASSLTTGVVREAFF. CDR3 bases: TGTGCCAGCAGCTTAACTACAGGAGTTGTTAGGGAAGCTTTCTTT. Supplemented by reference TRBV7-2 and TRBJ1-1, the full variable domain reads GAGVSQSPSNKVTEKGKDVELRCDPISGHTALYWYRQSLGQGLEFLIYFQGNSAPDKSGLPSDRFSAERTGGSVSTLTIQRTQQEDSAVYLCASSLTTGVVREAFFGQGTRLTVV.